The 18 T cell receptor beta chains presented below share a single source sample, sequenced in a study of long-term antiretroviral therapy in people with HIV. Researchers report immunoSEQ v3.0 was run at survey level. Using immunoSEQ multiplex PCR, the repertoire was profiled, and TCRdb retains in-frame clones only, with some absent. The table has about 18,000 clones, less than 85% seen once; the top ten hold under 7.5%. The sequenced sample was unsorted PBMCs, obtained at the start of antiretroviral therapy, before treatment. These receptor sequences come from a man aged 18 to 35 with HIV.

The V call is TRBV28, the J call TRBJ2-3, with D perhaps matching TRBD1 or TRBD2 (7 bases each). This CDR3 region has 13 residues. Germline CDR1 reads MDHEN; CDR2 reads SYDVKM. Trimming removed 5 bases from V and 6 bases from J, with 12 bases in between. The CDR3, as DNA: TGTGCCAGCAGTAACAGGGGAGGGGATACGCAGTATTTT. Its protein product is CASSNRGGDTQYF.

CDR3 residues: CASSPDRGANYGYTF. For the CDR3, the DNA is TGCGCCAGCAGCCCCGACAGGGGGGCTAACTATGGCTACACCTTC. V gene TRBV4-3 combines with J gene TRBJ1-2; 9 positions agree with TRBD1. V dropped 4 bases and J dropped 0; count of bases not matched to a gene: 3. CDR1 and CDR2 from the germline V gene are LGHNA and YSLEER. This CDR3 has 15 residues.

As DNA, the CDR3 is TGTGCCAGCAGTTTTCGGACTAGCGGCTCCTACGAGCAGTACTTC. Translation: CASSFRTSGSYEQYF. The V and J genes are TRBV6-5 and TRBJ2-7; 10 nucleotides line up with TRBD2. The junction had 3 bases not matched to a gene; V was cut back by 4 bases and J by 0 bases. This CDR3 contains 15 residues. Germline V gives CDR1 MNHEY, CDR2 SVGAGI.

The chain uses TRBV5-1 and TRBJ2-7; 10 bases fit TRBD2. The CDR3 consists of 14 residues. Trimming at V came to 3 bases and at J to 1 base, leaving 1 base not matched to a gene. Germline V gives CDR1 SGHRS, CDR2 YFSETQ. The CDR3, as DNA: TGCGCCAGCAGCTCTAGCGGGGGATCCTACGAGCAGTACTTC. It specifies CASSSSGGSYEQYF.

The chain combines TRBV27 with TRBJ2-1; the D call may be TRBD1 or TRBD2 (5 bases each). Germline V gene lookup returns CDR1 MNHEY and CDR2 SMNVEV (reference sequence). V lost 4 bases to trimming and J lost 9 bases, with 7 bases between them. This CDR3 comprises 11 residues. DNA of the CDR3: TGTGCCAGCAGTTCCGGGGCTGAGCAGTTCTTC. It is translated as CASSSGAEQFF.

This sequence joins TRBV28 and TRBJ1-1; tentative D call: TRBD1 (6 bases). The germline gives CDR1 MDHEN, CDR2 SYDVKM. The CDR3 runs to 14 residues. The ends were cut back, 3 bases at V and 4 bases at J, with 12 bases in the middle. CDR3 coding DNA: TGTGCCAGCAGTTTTTCGGGGGCTGGCACTGAAGCTTTCTTT. Translation gives CASSFSGAGTEAFF.

The chain carries TRBV7-2 and TRBJ1-2; the D gene is possibly TRBD1 (6 bases). Looked up from germline, CDR1 is SGHTA and CDR2 is FQGNSA. This CDR3 has 16 residues. Between the trimmed V and J ends, which lost 2 bases and 4 bases, there was a span of 17 bases. Written as DNA, the CDR3 is TGTGCCAGCAGCTTAAAAGTGGGGGGGGCTGCCTATGGCTACACCTTC. Protein product: CASSLKVGGAAYGYTF.

The genes are TRBV19 and TRBJ2-7; D may match TRBD1 or TRBD2 (6 bases each). CDR1 and CDR2 (germline): LNHDA, SQIVND (reference sequence). The CDR3 consists of 14 residues. Between the trimmed V and J ends, which lost 2 bases and 5 bases, there was a span of 13 bases. CDR3 nucleotides: TGTGCCAGTAGTATATGGAGGGGGACGAACGAGCAGTACTTC. Protein sequence: CASSIWRGTNEQYF.

V usage is TRBV19 and J usage is TRBJ1-5, with D tentatively TRBD1 (6 bases). This CDR3 is 16 amino acids long. V shed 7 bases and J shed 0 bases, with 16 bases lying between them. The germline CDR1 and CDR2 sequences are LNHDA and SQIVND (reference sequence). This CDR3 reads CASKDKPGDSNQPQHF. CDR3 sequence (DNA): TGTGCCAGTAAGGATAAACCAGGGGATAGCAATCAGCCCCAGCATTTT.

The chain is built from TRBV15 and TRBJ1-1; D is unclear. Deletions cut 0 bases from V and 1 base from J, with 9 bases between. CDR1 and CDR2 from the germline V gene are LNHNV and YYDKDF (reference sequence). CDR3 size: 15 residues. CDR3 protein: CATSRDKGENTEAFF. DNA for the CDR3: TGTGCCACCAGCAGAGATAAAGGAGAGAACACTGAAGCTTTCTTT.

This clone has a single count. The rearrangement uses TRBV2 and TRBJ2-1; possible D gene TRBD2, 5 bases. V was clipped by 11 bases and J by 0 bases, with 14 bases between them. Germline CDR1 is SNHLY and CDR2 is FYNNEI. The CDR3 totals 14 residues. The CDR3 protein is CAASLGSSYNEQFF. For the CDR3, the DNA is TGTGCCGCCTCGCTAGGGAGCTCCTACAATGAGCAGTTCTTC.

In its sample, this clone was seen once. This chain joins TRBV29-1 and TRBJ2-7, with 8 positions matching TRBD2. The ends lost 3 bases at V and 4 bases at J; junction bases unmatched: 8. Germline V gene data show CDR1 as SQVTM and CDR2 as ANQGSEA. The CDR3 has 14 amino acids. The CDR3 reads CSVESGSGNYEQYF. In DNA, the CDR3 is TGCAGCGTTGAGAGTGGTAGCGGGAATTACGAGCAGTACTTC.

This clone is categorized as medium-sized. The CDR3 region is CASKGPDYQPQHF. CDR3 coding DNA: TGTGCCAGCAAGGGACCCGATTATCAGCCCCAGCATTTT. The chain is built from TRBV6-4 and TRBJ1-5; tentative D call: TRBD1 (5 bases). The V and J ends lost 7 bases and 5 bases respectively, with 12 bases between them. Per the germline V gene, CDR1 is MRHNA and CDR2 is SNTAGT. The CDR3 runs 13 residues.

The chain is built from TRBV11-2 and TRBJ2-1; tentatively, D is TRBD1 or TRBD2 (6 bases each). V lost 3 bases and J lost 4, with 16 bases in between. Germline V gene data show CDR1 as SGHAT and CDR2 as FQNNGV. The CDR3 is 16 amino acids. The CDR3 DNA reads as TGTGCCAGCAGCTTCCGAAGGGGGGACGGATACAATGAGCAGTTCTTC. Its translation is CASSFRRGDGYNEQFF.

The chain carries TRBV6-1 and TRBJ2-7; weak D call: TRBD1 (5 bases). The ends were cut back, 4 bases at V and 3 bases at J, with 10 bases in the middle. Germline assignment: CDR1 MNHNS and CDR2 SASEGT. The CDR3 has 13 amino acids. CDR3 sequence reads: CASSAGAFYEQYF. The CDR3 DNA sequence: TGTGCCAGCAGTGCTGGGGCGTTCTACGAGCAGTACTTC.

The rearrangement links TRBV18 to TRBJ2-1; D is uncertain. The CDR3 is 14 amino acids. Germline CDR1 and CDR2: KGHSH and LQKENI. The V end was cut by 7 bases, the J end by 6 bases, with 16 bases between. For the CDR3, the DNA is TGTGCCAGCTACCCTTCCCCGGTAGGCAATGAGCAGTTCTTC. As protein: CASYPSPVGNEQFF.

J is TRBJ2-1 and V is TRBV20-1; unclear D gene. The CDR3 has 11 amino acids. V was clipped by 3 bases and J by 6 bases, with 6 bases between them. CDR1 and CDR2 from the germline V gene are DFQATT and SNEGSKA (reference sequence). CDR3 loop: CSARPVNEQFF. Here the CDR3 DNA reads TGCAGTGCTAGGCCCGTCAATGAGCAGTTCTTC.

This clone has only a few counts. This rearrangement joins TRBV5-6 to TRBJ1-2, with D maybe TRBD1 (6 bases). The length of the CDR3 is 13 residues. The germline V gene encodes CDR1 SGHDT and CDR2 YYEEEE. V lost 2 bases and J 4 bases, leaving 9 bases between the germline ends. This chain's CDR3 is CASSLTDSYGYTF. In DNA form, the CDR3 reads TGTGCCAGCAGCTTAACGGACAGCTATGGCTACACCTTC.